The rows below give T cell receptor beta chains drawn from one sample of a study of T cell responses to AZD1222 COVID-19 vaccine. Measured with immunoSEQ multiplex PCR; TCRdb has only the in-frame clones, and not every one. The sample consists of about 86,000 clones, 89% of them appearing once. This specimen consisted of peripheral blood, obtained 28 days after the second AZD1222 dose. The receptors here all came from an adult who received the AZD1222 COVID-19 vaccine. The CDR3 runs from the conserved cysteine through the conserved F or W. Each record gives: J gene, clone size, D gene, V gene, CDR3 protein, CDR3 DNA. A D gene is named only where the DNA matches it firmly. Size is omitted from some rows. Given values are once, few, many or a class for expanded clones.

TRBJ1-5,.,TRBD1,TRBV20-1,CSASPQNRGGQPQHF,TGCAGTGCTAGTCCCCAAAACAGGGGAGGTCAGCCCCAGCATTTT
TRBJ1-1,.,.,TRBV5-1,CASSLVSDTEAFF,TGCGCCAGCAGCTTGGTGTCCGACACTGAAGCTTTCTTT
TRBJ2-1,.,.,TRBV6-1,CASSEAGSWGEQFF,TGTGCCAGCAGTGAAGCGGGTTCGTGGGGTGAGCAGTTCTTC
TRBJ2-2,.,TRBD2,TRBV5-4,CASSFGGSAIGELFF,TGTGCCAGCAGCTTCGGGGGGAGTGCTATCGGGGAGCTGTTTTTT
TRBJ2-7,.,TRBD1,TRBV28,CASSPQGAIYEQYF,TGTGCCAGCAGCCCCCAGGGGGCCATCTACGAGCAGTACTTC
TRBJ2-7,once,.,TRBV29-1,CSVAFWGQTYEQYF,TGCAGCGTTGCTTTTTGGGGCCAAACCTACGAGCAGTACTTC
TRBJ2-5,.,TRBD1,TRBV24-1,CATSVAGTGGLETQYF,TGTGCCACCAGTGTGGCCGGGACAGGGGGCTTAGAGACCCAGTACTTC
TRBJ1-2,.,.,TRBV9,CASSVEAGASYGYTF,TGTGCCAGCAGCGTAGAGGCAGGGGCTTCCTATGGCTACACCTTC
TRBJ2-5,.,.,TRBV6-5,CASGSVAETQYF,TGTGCCAGCGGCAGCGTGGCGGAGACCCAGTACTTC
TRBJ1-4,.,.,TRBV21-1,CASSTFRQGWSTNEKLFF,TGTGCCAGCAGCACTTTCCGACAGGGTTGGTCAACTAATGAAAAACTGTTTTTT
TRBJ2-7,.,TRBD1,TRBV2,CASSDQGASYEQYF,TGTGCCAGCAGTGACCAGGGGGCGTCCTACGAGCAGTACTTC
TRBJ1-5,.,.,TRBV25-1,CASSGFGQPQHF,TGTGCCAGCAGTGGGTTCGGGCAGCCCCAGCATTTT
TRBJ2-5,.,TRBD2,TRBV7-2,CASSLIRLAGDQETQYF,TGTGCCAGCAGCTTAATAAGACTAGCGGGGGACCAAGAGACCCAGTACTTC
TRBJ1-2,once,TRBD1,TRBV3-1/TRBV3-2,CASSPTRTGGDYGYTF,TGTGCCAGCAGCCCAACGAGGACAGGGGGGGACTATGGCTACACCTTC
TRBJ2-5,.,TRBD1,TRBV7-3,CASSATGGQETQYF,TGTGCCAGCAGCGCAACAGGGGGCCAAGAGACCCAGTACTTC
TRBJ1-5,.,.,TRBV2,CASSGQNSNQPQHF,TGTGCCAGCAGTGGACAGAATAGCAATCAGCCCCAGCATTTT
TRBJ1-1,.,TRBD1,TRBV5-5,CASSLVTGDRESFF,TGTGCCAGCAGCTTGGTTACGGGGGACAGGGAGTCTTTCTTT
TRBJ2-4,.,.,TRBV7-2,CASSLGGTQNIQYF,TGTGCCAGCAGCTTAGGGGGGACACAAAACATTCAGTACTTC
TRBJ2-3,many,.,TRBV4-1,CASSQASTDTQYF,TGCGCCAGCAGCCAAGCAAGCACAGATACGCAGTATTTT
TRBJ1-6,.,.,TRBV19,CASSPGTANNSPLHF,TGTGCCAGTAGCCCTGGGACCGCAAATAATTCACCCCTCCACTTT
TRBJ2-1,.,TRBD1,TRBV11-3,CASSGPGQGRNEQFF,TGTGCCAGCAGCGGCCCGGGACAGGGAAGGAATGAGCAGTTCTTC
TRBJ1-2,.,TRBD1,TRBV25-1,CASRDRGGGYTF,TGTGCCAGCAGGGACAGGGGTGGTGGCTACACCTTC
TRBJ1-5,.,.,TRBV28,CATEGNYNQPQHF,TGTGCTACCGAAGGCAACTACAATCAGCCCCAGCATTTT
TRBJ1-2,.,.,TRBV28,CASSLNPGSGYTF,TGTGCCAGCAGTTTAAATCCCGGGAGTGGCTACACCTTC
TRBJ2-2,.,.,TRBV3-1/TRBV3-2,CAGLGPHRAGELFF,TGTGCCGGGCTAGGACCGCATAGGGCCGGGGAGCTGTTTTTT
TRBJ2-3,once,TRBD2,TRBV7-2,CASSLRGGRTDTQYF,TGTGCCAGCAGCTTACGGGGGGGCCGTACAGATACGCAGTATTTT
TRBJ2-3,.,.,TRBV19,CATMDWGPGTQYF,TGTGCCACCATGGACTGGGGGCCGGGGACGCAGTATTTT
TRBJ1-2,.,.,TRBV4-3,CASSQETTANYGYTF,TGCGCCAGCAGCCAAGAAACAACCGCTAACTATGGCTACACCTTC
TRBJ2-5,.,.,TRBV5-1,CASSSGGLQETQYF,TGCGCCAGCAGTTCCGGGGGACTCCAAGAGACCCAGTACTTC
TRBJ1-5,.,.,TRBV11-2,CASSLSDSYNQPQHF,TGTGCCAGCAGCTTAAGTGATAGTTACAATCAGCCCCAGCATTTT
TRBJ1-1,.,.,TRBV12-3/TRBV12-4,CATRGPSNTEAFF,TGTGCCACCAGGGGACCATCGAACACTGAAGCTTTCTTT
TRBJ2-2,.,TRBD2,TRBV28,CASSLFAGGTGELFF,TGTGCCAGCAGTTTATTTGCGGGAGGTACCGGGGAGCTGTTTTTT
TRBJ1-2,.,.,TRBV10-3,CAISGGTRGGGYTF,TGTGCCATCAGTGGAGGGACCCGAGGCGGTGGCTACACCTTC
TRBJ2-1,.,TRBD2,TRBV19,CASIQTSGGSNEQFF,TGTGCCAGTATCCAGACTAGCGGGGGGTCAAATGAGCAGTTCTTC
TRBJ1-5,.,TRBD1,TRBV6-5,CASSDRDRGNQPQHF,TGTGCCAGCAGCGACCGGGACAGGGGGAATCAGCCCCAGCATTTT
TRBJ2-1,.,.,TRBV6-5,CASSYSGYTEQFF,TGTGCCAGCAGTTACTCAGGATATACTGAGCAGTTCTTC
TRBJ2-2,.,.,TRBV6-2/TRBV6-3,CASSYQGPGELFF,TGTGCCAGCAGTTACCAGGGGCCGGGGGAGCTGTTTTTT
TRBJ1-1,few,.,TRBV18,CASSPAGANTEAFF,TGTGCCAGCTCACCAGCAGGGGCGAACACTGAAGCTTTCTTT
TRBJ1-5,.,.,TRBV9,CASSVGGGFQPQHF,TGTGCCAGCAGCGTAGGTGGTGGGTTTCAGCCCCAGCATTTT
TRBJ1-2,.,.,TRBV27,CASRDRDTDWNGYTF,TGTGCCAGCAGAGATCGGGACACCGACTGGAATGGCTACACCTTC
TRBJ2-1,.,.,TRBV27,CASSLGSRNEQFF,TGTGCCAGCAGTTTAGGATCAAGAAATGAGCAGTTCTTC
TRBJ2-3,.,.,TRBV30,CAWTALQSTDTQYF,TGTGCCTGGACAGCACTCCAATCCACAGATACGCAGTATTTT
TRBJ1-2,few,.,TRBV3-1/TRBV3-2,CASSQYAGEGYTF,TGTGCCAGCAGCCAATACGCAGGGGAAGGCTACACCTTC
TRBJ2-7,few,.,TRBV5-5,CASSSQDYEQYF,TGTGCCAGCAGCTCCCAGGACTACGAGCAGTACTTC
TRBJ1-1,.,.,TRBV19,CASSISGANEAFF,TGTGCCAGTAGTATATCGGGGGCGAATGAAGCTTTCTTT
TRBJ1-3,.,.,TRBV27,CASSRLDGTTTLSGNTIYF,TGTGCCAGCAGCCGACTGGACGGAACAACTACCCTCTCTGGAAACACCATATATTTT
TRBJ2-7,.,.,TRBV11-2,CASSIGTAYEQYF,TGTGCCAGCAGCATTGGGACGGCCTACGAGCAGTACTTC
TRBJ1-2,.,TRBD1,TRBV5-1,CASSGRTGREGYTF,TGCGCCAGCAGCGGAAGGACAGGCCGAGAAGGCTACACCTTC
TRBJ2-2,.,.,TRBV4-3,CASSQGYPQMNGELFF,TGCGCCAGCAGCCAGGGGTACCCCCAAATGAACGGGGAGCTGTTTTTT
TRBJ1-1,once,.,TRBV5-1,CASSLGGNTEAFF,TGCGCCAGCAGCTTGGGGGGGAACACTGAAGCTTTCTTT
TRBJ1-2,.,TRBD1,TRBV6-5,CASSRDSAYGYTF,TGTGCCAGCAGTCGGGACAGCGCATATGGCTACACCTTC
TRBJ2-5,once,.,TRBV5-8,CSSSEQSWYQETQYF,TGTTCCAGCAGCGAGCAGAGTTGGTACCAAGAGACCCAGTACTTC
TRBJ1-6,.,.,TRBV19,CASIRTANSYNSPLHF,TGTGCCAGTATCAGGACAGCAAACTCCTATAATTCACCCCTCCACTTT